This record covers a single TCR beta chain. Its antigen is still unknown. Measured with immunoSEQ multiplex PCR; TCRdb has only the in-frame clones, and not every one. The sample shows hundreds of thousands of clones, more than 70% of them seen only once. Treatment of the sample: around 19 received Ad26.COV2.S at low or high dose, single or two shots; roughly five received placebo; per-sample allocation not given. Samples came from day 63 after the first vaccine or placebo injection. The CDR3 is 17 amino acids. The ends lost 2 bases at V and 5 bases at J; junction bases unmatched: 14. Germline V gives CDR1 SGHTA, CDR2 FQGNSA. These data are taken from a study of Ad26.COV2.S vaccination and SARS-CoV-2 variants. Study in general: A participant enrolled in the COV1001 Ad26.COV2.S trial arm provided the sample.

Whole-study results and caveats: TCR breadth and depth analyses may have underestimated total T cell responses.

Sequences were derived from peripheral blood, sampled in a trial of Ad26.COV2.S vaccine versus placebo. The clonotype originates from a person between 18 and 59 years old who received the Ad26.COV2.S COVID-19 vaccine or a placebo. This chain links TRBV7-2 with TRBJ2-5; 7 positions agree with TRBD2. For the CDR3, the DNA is TGTGCCAGCAGCTTATCTGCCTACCGGGAGGAGAGGGAGACCCAGTACTTC. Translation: CASSLSAYREERETQYF.